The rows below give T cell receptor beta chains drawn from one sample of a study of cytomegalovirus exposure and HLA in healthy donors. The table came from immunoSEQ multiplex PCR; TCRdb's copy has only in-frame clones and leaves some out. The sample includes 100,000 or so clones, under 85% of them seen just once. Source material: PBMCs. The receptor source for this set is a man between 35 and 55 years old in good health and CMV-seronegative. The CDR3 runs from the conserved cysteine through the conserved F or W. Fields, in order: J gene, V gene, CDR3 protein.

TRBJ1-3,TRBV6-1,CASSEGQGGNTIYF
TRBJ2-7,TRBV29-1,CSARGQGAYEQYF
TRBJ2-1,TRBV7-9,CASSLYGDEQFF
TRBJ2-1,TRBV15,CATSSSQGRSYNEQFF
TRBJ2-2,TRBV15,CATSRPQGAIGELFF
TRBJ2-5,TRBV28,CASRGLAGVETQYF
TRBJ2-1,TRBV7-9,CASSLGAGFYNEQFF
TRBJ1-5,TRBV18,CASSDRRGGQPQHF
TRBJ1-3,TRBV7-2,CASSPITSGNTIYF
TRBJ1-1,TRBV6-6,CASSSITGWVTEAFF
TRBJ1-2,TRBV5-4,CASSFGPLEAGYTF
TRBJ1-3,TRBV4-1,CASSPRGGPGNTIYF
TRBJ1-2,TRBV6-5,CASSYSRSRGMGGYTF
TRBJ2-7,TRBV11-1,CASSLAGIETGPSNF
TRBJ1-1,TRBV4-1,CASSQEISVNTEAFF
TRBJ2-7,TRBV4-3,CASSQDWHRQIGNTEQYF
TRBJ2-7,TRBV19,CASSPGHISYEQYF
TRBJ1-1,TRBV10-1,CASSQGVRDTEAFF
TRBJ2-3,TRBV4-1,CASSQDNGASTDTQYF
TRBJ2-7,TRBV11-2,CASRDSPSAFSYEQYF
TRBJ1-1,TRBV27,CASSYGQHTEAFF
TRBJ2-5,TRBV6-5,CASSYSTVIETQYF
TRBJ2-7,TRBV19,CASSPGVTHEQYF
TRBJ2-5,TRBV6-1,CASAGLWAETQYF
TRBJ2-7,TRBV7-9,CASSPTRDRGSYEQYF
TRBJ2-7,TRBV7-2,CASSLEPGPGEQYF
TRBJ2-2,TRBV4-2,CASSSGQGNTGELFF
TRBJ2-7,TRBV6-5,CASSYSRTGGRYEQYF
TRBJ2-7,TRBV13,CASSLGAGTGKYEQYF
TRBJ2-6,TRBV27,CASSLPRTGSGANVLTF
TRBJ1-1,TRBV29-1,CSGHGTGFGEAFF
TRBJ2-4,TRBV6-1,CASSETGSMWKNIQYF
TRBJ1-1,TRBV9,CASSALGTGSPEAFF
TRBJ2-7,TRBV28,CASSTTRDRGYEQYF
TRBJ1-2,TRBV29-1,CSVERGQGGGYTF
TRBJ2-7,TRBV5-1,CASRLAVSSYEQYF
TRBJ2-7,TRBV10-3,CAIESGRADEQYF
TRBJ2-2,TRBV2,CASSSFLGRVAVELFF
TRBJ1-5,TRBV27,CASSHGTGLGQPQHF
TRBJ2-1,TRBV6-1,CASSGVLYNEQFF
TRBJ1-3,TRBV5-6,CASSVTGRYFGNTIYF
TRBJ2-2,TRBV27,CASSLLQGMAGELFF
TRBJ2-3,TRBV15,CATSRDLAGGTQYF
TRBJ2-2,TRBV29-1,CSVGLSGSIFGELFF
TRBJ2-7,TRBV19,CASSIGKGIYEQYF
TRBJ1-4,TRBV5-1,CASSSAGNNEKLFF
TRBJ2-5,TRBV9,CASSAGLAGASGGQYF
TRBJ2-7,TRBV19,CASSSAGAHEQYF
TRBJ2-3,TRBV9,CASSDTGTGVSDTQYF
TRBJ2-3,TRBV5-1,CASSGRDRRSTDTQYF
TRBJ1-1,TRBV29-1,CSVEITEAFF
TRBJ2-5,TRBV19,CASSLSSASRTQYF
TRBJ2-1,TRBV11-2,CASSPRTGLNEQFF
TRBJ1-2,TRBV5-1,CASTRSGTGGYNYGYTF
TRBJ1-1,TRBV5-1,CASSPGQGLNTEAFF
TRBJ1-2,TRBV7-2,CASSEGAGRYGYTF
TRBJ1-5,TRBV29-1,CSVEAGQGPGNQPQHF